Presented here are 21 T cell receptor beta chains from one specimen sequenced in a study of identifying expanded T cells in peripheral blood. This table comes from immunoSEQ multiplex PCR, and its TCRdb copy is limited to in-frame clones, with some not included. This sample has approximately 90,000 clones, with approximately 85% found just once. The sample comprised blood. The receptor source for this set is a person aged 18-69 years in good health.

The CDR3 here is CASSTRDSLYNEQFF. For the CDR3, the DNA is TGTGCCAGCTCAACCCGGGACAGCCTATACAATGAGCAGTTCTTC. The chain couples TRBV18 to TRBJ2-1, with 7 bases matching TRBD1. CDR3 length equals 15 residues. Germline V lookup: CDR1 KGHSH, CDR2 LQKENI. The trim removed 5 bases at V and 4 bases at J, leaving 8 bases unmatched.

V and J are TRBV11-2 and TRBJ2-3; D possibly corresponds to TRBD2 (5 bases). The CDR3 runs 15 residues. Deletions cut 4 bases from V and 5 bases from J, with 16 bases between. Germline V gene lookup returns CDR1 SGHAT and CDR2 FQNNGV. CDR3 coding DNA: TGTGCCAGCAGCTCCCGAACGGGATCCATAGATACGCAGTATTTT. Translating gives CASSSRTGSIDTQYF.

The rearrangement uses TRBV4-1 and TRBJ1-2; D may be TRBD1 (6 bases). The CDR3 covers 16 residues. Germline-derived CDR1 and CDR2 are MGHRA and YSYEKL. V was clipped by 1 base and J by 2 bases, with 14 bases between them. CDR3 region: CASSQGGGARNYGYTF. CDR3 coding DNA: TGCGCCAGCAGCCAAGGAGGGGGGGCGCGGAACTATGGCTACACCTTC.

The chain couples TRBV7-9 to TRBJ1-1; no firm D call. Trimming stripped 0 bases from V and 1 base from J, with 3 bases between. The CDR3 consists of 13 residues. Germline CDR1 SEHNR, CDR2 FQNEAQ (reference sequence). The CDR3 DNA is TGTGCCAGCAGCTTAGCCTGGAACACTGAAGCTTTCTTT. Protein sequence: CASSLAWNTEAFF.

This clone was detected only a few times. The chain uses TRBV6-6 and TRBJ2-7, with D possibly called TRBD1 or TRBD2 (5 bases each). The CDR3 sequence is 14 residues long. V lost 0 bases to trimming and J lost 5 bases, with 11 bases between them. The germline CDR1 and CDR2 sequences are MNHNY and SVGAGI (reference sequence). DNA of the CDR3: TGTGCCAGCAGTTACTCCCAGGGAGCCCACGAGCAGTACTTC. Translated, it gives CASSYSQGAHEQYF.

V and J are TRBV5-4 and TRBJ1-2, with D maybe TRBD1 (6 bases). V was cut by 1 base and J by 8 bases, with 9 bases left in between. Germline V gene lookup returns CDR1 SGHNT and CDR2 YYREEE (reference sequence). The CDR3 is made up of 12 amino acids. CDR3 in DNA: TGTGCCAGCAGCTTGATGGGGGCGGGCTACACCTTC. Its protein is CASSLMGAGYTF.

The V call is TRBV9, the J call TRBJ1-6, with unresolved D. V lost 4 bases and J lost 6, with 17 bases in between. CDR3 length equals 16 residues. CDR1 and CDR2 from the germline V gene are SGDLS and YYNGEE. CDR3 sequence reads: CASSPEVWVFNSPLHF. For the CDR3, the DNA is TGTGCCAGCAGCCCGGAGGTTTGGGTCTTTAATTCACCCCTCCACTTT. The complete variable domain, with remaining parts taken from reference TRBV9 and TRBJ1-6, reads DSGVTQTPKHLITATGQRVTLRCSPRSGDLSVYWYQQSLDQGLQFLIQYYNGEERAKGNILERFSAQQFPDLHSELNLSSLELGDSALYFCASSPEVWVFNSPLHFGNGTRLTVT.

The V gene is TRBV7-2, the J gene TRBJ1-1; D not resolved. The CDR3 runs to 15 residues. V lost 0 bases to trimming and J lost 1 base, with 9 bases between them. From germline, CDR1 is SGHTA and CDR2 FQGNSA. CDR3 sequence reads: CASSLAGLGNTEAFF. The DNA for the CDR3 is TGTGCCAGCAGCTTAGCCGGTCTGGGGAACACTGAAGCTTTCTTT.

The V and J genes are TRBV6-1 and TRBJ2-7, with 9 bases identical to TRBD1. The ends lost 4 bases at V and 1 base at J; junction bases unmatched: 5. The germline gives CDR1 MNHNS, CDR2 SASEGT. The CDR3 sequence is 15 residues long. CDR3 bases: TGTGCCAGCAGTGGCGACGGGACAGGGTCCTACGAGCAGTACTTC. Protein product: CASSGDGTGSYEQYF.

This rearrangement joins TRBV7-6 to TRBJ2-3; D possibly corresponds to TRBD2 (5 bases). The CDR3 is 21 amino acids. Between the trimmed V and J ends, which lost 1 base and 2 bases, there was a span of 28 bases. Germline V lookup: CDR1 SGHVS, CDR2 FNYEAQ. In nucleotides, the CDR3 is TGTGCCAGCAGCTTAGTCCGCTTCCGGATCCTAGCCACTGAAACCACAGATACGCAGTATTTT. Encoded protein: CASSLVRFRILATETTDTQYF.

In DNA form, the CDR3 reads TGTGCCAGCAGTGCGCCGACAGTCCGATCGGGTGGCTACACCTTC. It is translated as CASSAPTVRSGGYTF. The V and J genes are TRBV6-1 and TRBJ1-2; tentative D call: TRBD1 (5 bases). The V end was cut by 4 bases, the J end by 7 bases, with 19 bases between. Per the germline V gene, CDR1 is MNHNS and CDR2 is SASEGT. CDR3 length equals 15 residues.

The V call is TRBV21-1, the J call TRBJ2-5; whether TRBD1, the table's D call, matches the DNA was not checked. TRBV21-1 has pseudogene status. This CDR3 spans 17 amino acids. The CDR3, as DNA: TGTGCCAGCACCATCATAAGAGTGGACAGGGGCATTGAGACCCAGTACTTC. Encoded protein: CASTIIRVDRGIETQYF.

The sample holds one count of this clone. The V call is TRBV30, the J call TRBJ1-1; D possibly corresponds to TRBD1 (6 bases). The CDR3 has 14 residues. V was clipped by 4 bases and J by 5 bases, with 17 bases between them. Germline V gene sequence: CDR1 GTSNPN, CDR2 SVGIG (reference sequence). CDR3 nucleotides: TGTGCCTGGACCCGGATTCGAGGGGGTACTGAAGCTTTCTTT. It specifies CAWTRIRGGTEAFF.

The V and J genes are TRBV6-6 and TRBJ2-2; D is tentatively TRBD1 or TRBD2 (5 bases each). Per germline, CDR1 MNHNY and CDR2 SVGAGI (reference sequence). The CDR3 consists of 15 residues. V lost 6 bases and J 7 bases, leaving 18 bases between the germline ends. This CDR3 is CASSLRGGLVGELFF. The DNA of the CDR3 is TGTGCCAGCAGCCTTCGTGGGGGATTGGTCGGGGAGCTGTTTTTT.

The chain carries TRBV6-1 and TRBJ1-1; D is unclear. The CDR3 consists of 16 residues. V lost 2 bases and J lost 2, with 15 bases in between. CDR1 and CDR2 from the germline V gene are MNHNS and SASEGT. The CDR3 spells CASSEFVVVGNTEAFF. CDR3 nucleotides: TGTGCCAGCAGTGAATTTGTGGTAGTCGGTAACACTGAAGCTTTCTTT.

CDR3 sequence reads: CASSLGRLAGVSNEQFF. DNA of the CDR3: TGTGCCAGCAGCTTAGGAAGACTAGCGGGGGTTAGTAATGAGCAGTTCTTC. The V and J genes are TRBV11-3 and TRBJ2-1; 12 bases map to TRBD2. Per the germline V gene, CDR1 is SGHNT and CDR2 is YENEEA. V trimming: 1 base; J trimming: 7 bases; junction bases outside the gene matches: 8. The CDR3 is made up of 17 amino acids.

The CDR3 nucleotides read TGTGCCACCGCCGCCGCTGGGACAGGGACGGAGACCCAGTACTTC. It yields the protein CATAAAGTGTETQYF. The rearrangement uses TRBV19 and TRBJ2-5; 9 bases agree with TRBD1. V lost 10 bases, J lost 5 bases, and 14 bases stayed unmatched. Per the germline V gene, CDR1 is LNHDA and CDR2 is SQIVND (reference sequence). The CDR3 extends over 15 amino acids.

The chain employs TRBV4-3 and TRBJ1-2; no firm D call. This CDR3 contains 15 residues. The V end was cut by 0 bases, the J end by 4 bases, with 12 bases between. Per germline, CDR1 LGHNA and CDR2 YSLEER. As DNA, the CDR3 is TGCGCCAGCAGCCAAGATAGGGCAGGACTCTATGGCTACACCTTC. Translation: CASSQDRAGLYGYTF.

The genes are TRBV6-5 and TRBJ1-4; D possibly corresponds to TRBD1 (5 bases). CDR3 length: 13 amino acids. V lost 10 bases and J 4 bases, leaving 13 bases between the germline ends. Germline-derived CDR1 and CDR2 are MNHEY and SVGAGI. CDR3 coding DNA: TGTGCCACCTGTCGGGACGGTAATGAAAAACTGTTTTTT. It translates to CATCRDGNEKLFF.

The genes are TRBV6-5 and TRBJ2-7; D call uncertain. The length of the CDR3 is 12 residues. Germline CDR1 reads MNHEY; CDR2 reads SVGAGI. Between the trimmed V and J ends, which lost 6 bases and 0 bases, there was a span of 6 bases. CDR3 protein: CASRTSSYEQYF. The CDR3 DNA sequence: TGTGCCAGCAGGACCAGCTCCTACGAGCAGTACTTC.

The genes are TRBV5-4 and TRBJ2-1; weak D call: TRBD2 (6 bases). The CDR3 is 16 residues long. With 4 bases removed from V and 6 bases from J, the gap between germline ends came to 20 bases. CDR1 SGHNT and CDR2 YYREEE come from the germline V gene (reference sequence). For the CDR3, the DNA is TGTGCCAGCAGCCCAAAGAGCCGCGGGGCCATCAATGAGCAGTTCTTC. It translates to CASSPKSRGAINEQFF.